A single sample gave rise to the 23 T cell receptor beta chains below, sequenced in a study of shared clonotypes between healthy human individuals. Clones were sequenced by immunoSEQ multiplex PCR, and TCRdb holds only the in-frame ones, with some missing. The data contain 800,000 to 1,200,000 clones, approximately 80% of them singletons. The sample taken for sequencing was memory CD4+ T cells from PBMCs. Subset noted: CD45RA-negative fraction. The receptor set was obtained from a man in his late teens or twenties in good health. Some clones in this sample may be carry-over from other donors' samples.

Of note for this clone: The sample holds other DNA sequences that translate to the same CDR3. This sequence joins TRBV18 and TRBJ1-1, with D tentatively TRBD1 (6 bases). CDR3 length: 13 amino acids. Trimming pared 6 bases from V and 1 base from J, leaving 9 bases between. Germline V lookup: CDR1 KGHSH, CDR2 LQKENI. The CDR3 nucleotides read TGTGCCAGCTCCCCAGGGGCGAACACTGAAGCTTTCTTT. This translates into CASSPGANTEAFF.

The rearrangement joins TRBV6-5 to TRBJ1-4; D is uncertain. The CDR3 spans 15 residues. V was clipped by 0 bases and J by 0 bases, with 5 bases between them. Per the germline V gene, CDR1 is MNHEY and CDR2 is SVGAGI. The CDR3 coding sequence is TGTGCCAGCAGTTACTCTGGTGCAACTAATGAAAAACTGTTTTTT. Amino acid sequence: CASSYSGATNEKLFF.

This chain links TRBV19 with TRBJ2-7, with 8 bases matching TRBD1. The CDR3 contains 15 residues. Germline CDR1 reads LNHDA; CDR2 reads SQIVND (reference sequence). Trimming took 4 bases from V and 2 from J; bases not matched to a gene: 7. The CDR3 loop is CASSKPGTGAYEQYF. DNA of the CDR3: TGTGCCAGTAGTAAGCCCGGGACAGGAGCCTACGAGCAGTACTTC.

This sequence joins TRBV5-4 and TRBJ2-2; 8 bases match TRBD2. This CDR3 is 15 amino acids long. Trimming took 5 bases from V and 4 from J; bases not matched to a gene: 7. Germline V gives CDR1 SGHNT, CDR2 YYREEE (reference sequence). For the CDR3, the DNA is TGTGCCAGCAGGTCCGGACTAGCTGGCACCGGGGAGCTGTTTTTT. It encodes CASRSGLAGTGELFF. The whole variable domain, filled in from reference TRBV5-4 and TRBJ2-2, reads ETGVTQSPTHLIKTRGQQVTLRCSSQSGHNTVSWYQQALGQGPQFIFQYYREEENGRGNFPPRFSGLQFPNYSSELNVNALELDDSALYLCASRSGLAGTGELFFGEGSRLTVL.

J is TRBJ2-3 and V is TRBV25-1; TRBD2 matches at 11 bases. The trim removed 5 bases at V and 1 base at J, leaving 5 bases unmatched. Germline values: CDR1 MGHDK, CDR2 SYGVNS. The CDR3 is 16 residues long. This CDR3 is CASSHGTSGRTDTQYF. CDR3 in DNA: TGTGCCAGCAGTCACGGGACTAGCGGACGCACAGATACGCAGTATTTT.

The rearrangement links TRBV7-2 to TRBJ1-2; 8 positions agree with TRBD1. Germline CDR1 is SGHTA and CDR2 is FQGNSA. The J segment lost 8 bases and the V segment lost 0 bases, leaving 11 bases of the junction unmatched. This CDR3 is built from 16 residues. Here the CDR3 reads CASSLAFAGGAAGYTF. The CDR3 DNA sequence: TGTGCCAGCAGCTTAGCGTTCGCAGGGGGCGCGGCGGGCTACACCTTC. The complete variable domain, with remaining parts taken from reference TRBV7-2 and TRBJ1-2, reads GAGVSQSPSNKVTEKGKDVELRCDPISGHTALYWYRQSLGQGLEFLIYFQGNSAPDKSGLPSDRFSAERTGGSVSTLTIQRTQQEDSAVYLCASSLAFAGGAAGYTFGSGTRLTVV.

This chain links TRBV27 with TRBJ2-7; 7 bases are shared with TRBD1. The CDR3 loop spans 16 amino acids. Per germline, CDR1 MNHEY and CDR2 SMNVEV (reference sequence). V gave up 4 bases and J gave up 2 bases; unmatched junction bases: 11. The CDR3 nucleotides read TGTGCCAGCAGTTCCAGACCGGGACAGTGGGCCTACGAGCAGTACTTC. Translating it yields CASSSRPGQWAYEQYF.

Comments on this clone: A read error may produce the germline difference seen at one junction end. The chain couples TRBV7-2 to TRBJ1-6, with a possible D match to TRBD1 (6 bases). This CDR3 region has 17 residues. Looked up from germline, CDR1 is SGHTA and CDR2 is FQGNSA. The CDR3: CASSQGPGKGDTSPLHF. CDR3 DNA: TGCGCCAGCAGCCAAGGACCGGGCAAGGGGGACACCTCACCCCTCCACTTT.

The DNA for the CDR3 is TGTGCCATCAGCCCAGACGGGAACACTGAAGCTTTCTTT. It yields the protein CAISPDGNTEAFF. The chain couples TRBV10-3 to TRBJ1-1; D is ambiguous. Germline V gives CDR1 ENHRY, CDR2 SYGVKD. The V gene lost 6 bases and the J gene lost 1 base, with 9 bases spanning the gap. The CDR3 runs to 13 residues.

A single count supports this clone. The chain's CDR3 is CASSLGGGQGFQETQYF. The CDR3 DNA sequence: TGTGCCAGCAGCTTAGGAGGCGGACAGGGGTTCCAAGAGACCCAGTACTTC. V is TRBV7-6 and J is TRBJ2-5; 9 nucleotides line up with TRBD1. This CDR3 region has 17 residues. Germline V CDR1 and CDR2: SGHVS, FNYEAQ. V was pared by 1 base and J by 1 base, with 7 bases of the junction left unmatched. The full variable domain, rest sourced from reference TRBV7-6 and TRBJ2-5, is GAGVSQSPRYKVTKRGQDVALRCDPISGHVSLYWYRQALGQGPEFLTYFNYEAQQDKSGLPNDRFSAERPEGSISTLTIQRTEQRDSAMYRCASSLGGGQGFQETQYFGPGTRLLVL.

The CDR3 DNA reads TGTGCCCGGGTTGCCGAAGGCAGGGGGGGATATGGCTACACCTTC. Amino acids: CARVAEGRGGYGYTF. This rearrangement joins TRBV30 to TRBJ1-2; 7 nucleotides line up with TRBD1. Germline V gene sequence: CDR1 GTSNPN, CDR2 SVGIG (reference sequence). The CDR3 extends over 15 amino acids. With 8 bases clipped from V and 5 bases from J, the junction kept 17 bases outside the gene matches. The whole variable domain, remainder taken from reference TRBV30 and TRBJ1-2, is SQTIHQWPATLVQPVGSPLSLECTVEGTSNPNLYWYRQAAGRGLQLLFYSVGIGQISSEVPQNLSASRPQDRQFILSSKKLLLSDSGFYLCARVAEGRGGYGYTFGSGTRLTVV.

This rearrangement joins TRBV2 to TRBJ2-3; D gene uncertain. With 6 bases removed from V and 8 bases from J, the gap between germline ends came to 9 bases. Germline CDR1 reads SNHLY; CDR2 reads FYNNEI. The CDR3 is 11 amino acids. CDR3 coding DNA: TGTGCCAGCAGACTCGTGACTACGCAGTATTTT. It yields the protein CASRLVTTQYF. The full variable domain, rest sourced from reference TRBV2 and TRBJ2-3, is EPEVTQTPSHQVTQMGQEVILRCVPISNHLYFYWYRQILGQKVEFLVSFYNNEISEKSEIFDDQFSVERPDGSNFTLKIRSTKLEDSAMYFCASRLVTTQYFGPGTRLTVL.

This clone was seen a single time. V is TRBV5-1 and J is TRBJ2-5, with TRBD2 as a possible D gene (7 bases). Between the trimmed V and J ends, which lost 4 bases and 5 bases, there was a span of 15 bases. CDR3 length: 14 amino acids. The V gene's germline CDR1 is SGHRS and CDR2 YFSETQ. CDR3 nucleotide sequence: TGCGCCAGCAGCGCCCGCGGGGGCCCGGAGACCCAGTACTTC. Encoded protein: CASSARGGPETQYF.

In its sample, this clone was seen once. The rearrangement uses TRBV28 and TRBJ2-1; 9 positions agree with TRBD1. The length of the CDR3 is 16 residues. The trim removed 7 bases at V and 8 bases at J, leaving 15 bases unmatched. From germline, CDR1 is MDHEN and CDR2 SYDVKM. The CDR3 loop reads CASTFRGTGKTDEQFF. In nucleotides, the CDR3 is TGTGCCAGCACCTTCAGGGGGACAGGGAAGACCGATGAGCAGTTCTTC.

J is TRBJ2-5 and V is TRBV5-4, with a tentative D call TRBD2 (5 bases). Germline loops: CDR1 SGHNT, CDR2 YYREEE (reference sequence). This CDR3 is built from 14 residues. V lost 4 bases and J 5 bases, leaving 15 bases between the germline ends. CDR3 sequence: CASSPVGLQETQYF. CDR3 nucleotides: TGTGCCAGCAGCCCCGTCGGACTCCAGGAGACCCAGTACTTC.

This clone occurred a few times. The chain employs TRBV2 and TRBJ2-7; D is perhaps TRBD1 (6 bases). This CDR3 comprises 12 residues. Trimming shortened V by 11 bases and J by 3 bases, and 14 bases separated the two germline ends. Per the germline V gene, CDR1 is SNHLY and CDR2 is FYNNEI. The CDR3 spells CAGGHTNYEQYF. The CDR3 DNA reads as TGTGCCGGGGGCCACACCAACTACGAGCAGTACTTC.

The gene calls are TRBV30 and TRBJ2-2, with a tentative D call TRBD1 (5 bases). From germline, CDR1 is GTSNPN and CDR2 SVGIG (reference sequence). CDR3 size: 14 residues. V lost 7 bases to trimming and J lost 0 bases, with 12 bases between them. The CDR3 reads CAFSIGANTGELFF. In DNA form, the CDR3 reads TGTGCCTTCTCAATAGGGGCGAACACCGGGGAGCTGTTTTTT. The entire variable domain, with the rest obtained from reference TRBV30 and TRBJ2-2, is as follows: SQTIHQWPATLVQPVGSPLSLECTVEGTSNPNLYWYRQAAGRGLQLLFYSVGIGQISSEVPQNLSASRPQDRQFILSSKKLLLSDSGFYLCAFSIGANTGELFFGEGSRLTVL.

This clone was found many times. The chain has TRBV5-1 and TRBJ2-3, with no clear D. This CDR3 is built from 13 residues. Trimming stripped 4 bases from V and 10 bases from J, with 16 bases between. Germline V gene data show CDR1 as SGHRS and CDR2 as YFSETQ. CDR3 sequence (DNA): TGCGCCAGCAGCCCCGGATGGGTGAGTTCGCAGTATTTT. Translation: CASSPGWVSSQYF.

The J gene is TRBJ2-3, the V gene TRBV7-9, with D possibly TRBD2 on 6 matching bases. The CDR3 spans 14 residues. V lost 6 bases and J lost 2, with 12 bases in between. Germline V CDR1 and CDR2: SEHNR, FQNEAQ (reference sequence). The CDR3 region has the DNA TGTGCCAGCAGTCCGGGACTCCTCACAGATACGCAGTATTTT. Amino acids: CASSPGLLTDTQYF.

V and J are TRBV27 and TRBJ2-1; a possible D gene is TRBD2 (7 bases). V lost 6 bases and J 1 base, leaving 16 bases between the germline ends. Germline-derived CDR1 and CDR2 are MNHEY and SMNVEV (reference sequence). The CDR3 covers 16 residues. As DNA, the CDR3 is TGTGCCAGCAGAGGAGGGGGGGCGCTATCCTACAATGAGCAGTTCTTC. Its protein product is CASRGGGALSYNEQFF.

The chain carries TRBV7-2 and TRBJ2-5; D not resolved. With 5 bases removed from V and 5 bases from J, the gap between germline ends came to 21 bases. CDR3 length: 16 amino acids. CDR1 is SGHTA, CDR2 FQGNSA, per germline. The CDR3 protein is CASSPQSNRLMETQYF. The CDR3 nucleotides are TGTGCCAGCAGCCCCCAAAGCAACAGATTGATGGAGACCCAGTACTTC.

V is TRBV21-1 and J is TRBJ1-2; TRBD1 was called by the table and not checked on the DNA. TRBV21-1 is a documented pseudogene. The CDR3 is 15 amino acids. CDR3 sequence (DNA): TGTGCCAGCAGCAAAGACGCAGGGGACGCCTATGGCTACACCTTC. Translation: CASSKDAGDAYGYTF.

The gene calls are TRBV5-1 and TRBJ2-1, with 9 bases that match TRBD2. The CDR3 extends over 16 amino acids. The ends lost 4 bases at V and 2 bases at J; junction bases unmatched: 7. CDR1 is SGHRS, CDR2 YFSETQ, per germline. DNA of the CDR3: TGCGCCAGCAGCGGGAGACTAGCGGCTGCCTACAATGAGCAGTTCTTC. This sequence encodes CASSGRLAAAYNEQFF.